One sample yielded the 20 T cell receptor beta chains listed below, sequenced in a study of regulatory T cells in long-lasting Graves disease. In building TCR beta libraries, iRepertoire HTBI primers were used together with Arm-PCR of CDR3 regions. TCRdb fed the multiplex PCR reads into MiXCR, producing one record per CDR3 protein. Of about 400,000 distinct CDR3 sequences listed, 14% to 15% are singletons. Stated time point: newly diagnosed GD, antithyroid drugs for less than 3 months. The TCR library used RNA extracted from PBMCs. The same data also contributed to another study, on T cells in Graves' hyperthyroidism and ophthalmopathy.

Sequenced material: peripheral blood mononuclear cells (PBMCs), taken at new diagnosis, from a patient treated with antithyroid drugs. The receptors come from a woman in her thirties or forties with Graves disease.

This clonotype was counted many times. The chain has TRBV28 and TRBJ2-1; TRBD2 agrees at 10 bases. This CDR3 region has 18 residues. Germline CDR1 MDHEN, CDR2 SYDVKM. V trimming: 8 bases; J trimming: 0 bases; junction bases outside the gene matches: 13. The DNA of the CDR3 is TGTGCCAGCGCCCCCATGGGTCTAGCGGGAGCCTCCTACAATGAGCAGTTCTTC. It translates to CASAPMGLAGASYNEQFF.

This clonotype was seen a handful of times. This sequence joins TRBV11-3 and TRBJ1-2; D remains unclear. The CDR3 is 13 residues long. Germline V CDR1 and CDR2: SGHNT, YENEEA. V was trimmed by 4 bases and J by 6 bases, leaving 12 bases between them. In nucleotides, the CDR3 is TGTGCCAGCAGCTCCCCACACATGGATGGCTACACCTTC. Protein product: CASSSPHMDGYTF.

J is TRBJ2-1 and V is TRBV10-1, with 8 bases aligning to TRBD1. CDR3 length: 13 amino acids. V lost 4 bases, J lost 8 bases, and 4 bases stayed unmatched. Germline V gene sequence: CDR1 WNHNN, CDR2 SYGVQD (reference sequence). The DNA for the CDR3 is TGCGCCAGCAGTGCGTCAGGGGGCCATGAGCAGTTCTTC. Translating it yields CASSASGGHEQFF.

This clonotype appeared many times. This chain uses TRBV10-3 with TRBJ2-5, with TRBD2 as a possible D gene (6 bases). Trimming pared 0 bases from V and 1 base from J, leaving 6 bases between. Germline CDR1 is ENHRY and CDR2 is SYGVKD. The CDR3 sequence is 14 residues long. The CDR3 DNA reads TGTGCCATCAGTGAGTCCGGGGGCCAAGAGACCCAGTACTTC. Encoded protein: CAISESGGQETQYF.

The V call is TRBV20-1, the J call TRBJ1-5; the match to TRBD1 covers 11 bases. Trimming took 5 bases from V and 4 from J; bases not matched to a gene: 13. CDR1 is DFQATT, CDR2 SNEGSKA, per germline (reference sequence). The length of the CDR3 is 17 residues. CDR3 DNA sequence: TGCAGTGCTCTTGGACAGGGGGCGGGGGGATTTAATCAGCCCCAGCATTTT. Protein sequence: CSALGQGAGGFNQPQHF.

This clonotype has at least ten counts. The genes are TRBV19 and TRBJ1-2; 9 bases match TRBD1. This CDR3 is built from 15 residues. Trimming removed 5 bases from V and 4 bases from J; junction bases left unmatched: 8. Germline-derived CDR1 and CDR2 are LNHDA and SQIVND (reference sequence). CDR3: CASSGDRGGSYGYTF. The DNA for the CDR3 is TGTGCCAGTAGTGGAGACAGGGGGGGCAGCTATGGCTACACCTTC.

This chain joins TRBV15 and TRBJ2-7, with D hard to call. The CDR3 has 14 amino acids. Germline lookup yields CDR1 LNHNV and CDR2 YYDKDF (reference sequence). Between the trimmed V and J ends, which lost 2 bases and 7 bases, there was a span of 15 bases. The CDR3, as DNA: TGTGCCACCAGCAGACGTGGGCAAGTGGATGAGCAGTACTTC. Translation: CATSRRGQVDEQYF.

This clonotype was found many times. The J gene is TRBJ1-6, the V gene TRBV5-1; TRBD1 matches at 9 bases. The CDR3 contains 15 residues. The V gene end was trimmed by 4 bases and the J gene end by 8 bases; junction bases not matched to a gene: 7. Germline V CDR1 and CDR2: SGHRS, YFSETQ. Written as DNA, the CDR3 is TGCGCCAGCAGCCCACAGGGGGCGTCAGATTCACCCCTCCACTTT. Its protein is CASSPQGASDSPLHF.

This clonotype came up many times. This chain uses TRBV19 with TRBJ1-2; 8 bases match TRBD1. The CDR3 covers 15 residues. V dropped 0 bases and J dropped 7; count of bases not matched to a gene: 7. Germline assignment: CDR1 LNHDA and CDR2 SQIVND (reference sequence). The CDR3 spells CASSIENRGIGGYTF. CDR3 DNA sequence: TGTGCCAGTAGTATAGAAAACAGGGGGATTGGTGGCTACACCTTC.

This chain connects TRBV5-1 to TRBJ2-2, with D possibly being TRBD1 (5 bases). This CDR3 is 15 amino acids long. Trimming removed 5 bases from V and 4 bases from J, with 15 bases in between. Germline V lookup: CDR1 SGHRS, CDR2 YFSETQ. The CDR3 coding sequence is TGCGCCAGCAGATTAGACAGCCAAGGCACCGGGGAGCTGTTTTTT. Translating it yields CASRLDSQGTGELFF.

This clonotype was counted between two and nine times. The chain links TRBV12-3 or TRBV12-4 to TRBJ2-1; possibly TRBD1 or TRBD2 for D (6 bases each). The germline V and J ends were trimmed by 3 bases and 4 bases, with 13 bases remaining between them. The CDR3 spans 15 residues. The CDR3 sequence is CASSLRGAQYNEQFF. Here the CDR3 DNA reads TGTGCCAGCAGTTTGAGGGGGGCTCAATACAATGAGCAGTTCTTC.

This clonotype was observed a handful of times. DNA of the CDR3: TGCGCCAGCAGCCCAGGGGGCGGGAACACCGGGGAGCTGTTTTTT. Its translation: CASSPGGGNTGELFF. The chain links TRBV5-1 to TRBJ2-2; 8 bases agree with TRBD1. Trimming at V came to 4 bases and at J to 1 base, leaving 3 bases not matched to a gene. CDR1 and CDR2 (germline): SGHRS, YFSETQ. The length of the CDR3 is 15 residues. Filled out from reference TRBV5-1 and TRBJ2-2, the complete variable domain reads KAGVTQTPRYLIKTRGQQVTLSCSPISGHRSVSWYQQTPGQGLQFLFEYFSETQRNKGNFPGRFSGRQFSNSRSEMNVSTLELGDSALYLCASSPGGGNTGELFFGEGSRLTVL.

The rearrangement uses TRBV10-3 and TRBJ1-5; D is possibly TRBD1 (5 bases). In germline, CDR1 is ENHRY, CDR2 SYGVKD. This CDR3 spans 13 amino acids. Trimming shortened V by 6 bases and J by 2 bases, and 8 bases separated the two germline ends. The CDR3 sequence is CAIRDSGNQPQHF. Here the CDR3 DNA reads TGTGCCATCAGAGACAGTGGCAATCAGCCCCAGCATTTT.

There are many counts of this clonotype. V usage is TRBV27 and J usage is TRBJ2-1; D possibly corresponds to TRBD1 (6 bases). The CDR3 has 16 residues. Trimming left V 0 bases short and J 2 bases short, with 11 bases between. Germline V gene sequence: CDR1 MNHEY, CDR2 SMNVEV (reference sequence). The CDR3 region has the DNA TGTGCCAGCAGTTTATCTCCGGACAGCCCCTACAATGAGCAGTTCTTC. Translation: CASSLSPDSPYNEQFF.

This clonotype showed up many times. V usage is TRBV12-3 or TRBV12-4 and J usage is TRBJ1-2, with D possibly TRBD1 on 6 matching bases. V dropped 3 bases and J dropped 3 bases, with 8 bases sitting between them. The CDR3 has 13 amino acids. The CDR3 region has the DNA TGTGCCAGCAGTTTCGCAGGGGACTATGGCTACACCTTC. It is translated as CASSFAGDYGYTF.

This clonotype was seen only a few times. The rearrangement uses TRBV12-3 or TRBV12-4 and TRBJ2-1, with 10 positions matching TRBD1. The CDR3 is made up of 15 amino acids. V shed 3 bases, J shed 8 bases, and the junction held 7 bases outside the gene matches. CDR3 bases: TGTGCCAGCAGTTTTGGGACAGGGGCGCACGATGAGCAGTTCTTC. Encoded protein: CASSFGTGAHDEQFF.

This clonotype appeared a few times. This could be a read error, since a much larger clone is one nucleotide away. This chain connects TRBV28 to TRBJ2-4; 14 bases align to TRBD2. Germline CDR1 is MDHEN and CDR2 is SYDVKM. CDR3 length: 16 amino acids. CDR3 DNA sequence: TGTGCCAGCAGTTCGACTAGCGGGAGGGGCCAAGATAGGCGGTCCTTC. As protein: CASSSTSGRGQDRRSF. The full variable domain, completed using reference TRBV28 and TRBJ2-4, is DVKVTQSSRYLVKRTGEKVFLECVQDMDHENMFWYRQDPGLGLRLIYFSYDVKMKEKGDIPEGYSVSREKKERFSLILESASTNQTSMYLCASSSTSGRGQDRRSFGAGTRLSVL.

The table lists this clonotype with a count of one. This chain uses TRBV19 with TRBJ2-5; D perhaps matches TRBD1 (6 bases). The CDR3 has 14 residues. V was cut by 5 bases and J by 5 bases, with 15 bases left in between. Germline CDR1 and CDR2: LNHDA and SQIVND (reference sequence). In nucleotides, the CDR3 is TGTGCCAGTAGTCCCTTTGGGACATCGGAGACCCAGTACTTC. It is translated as CASSPFGTSETQYF. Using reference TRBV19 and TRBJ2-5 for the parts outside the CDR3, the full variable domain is DGGITQSPKYLFRKEGQNVTLSCEQNLNHDAMYWYRQDPGQGLRLIYYSQIVNDFQKGDIAEGYSVSREKKESFPLTVTSAQKNPTAFYLCASSPFGTSETQYFGPGTRLLVL.

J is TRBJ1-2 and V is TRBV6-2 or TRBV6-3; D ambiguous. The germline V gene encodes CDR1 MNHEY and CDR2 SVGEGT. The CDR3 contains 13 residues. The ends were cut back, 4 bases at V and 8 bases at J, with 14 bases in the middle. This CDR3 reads CASSSTQGRGYTF. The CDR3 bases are TGTGCCAGCAGTTCCACCCAAGGCAGGGGCTACACCTTC.

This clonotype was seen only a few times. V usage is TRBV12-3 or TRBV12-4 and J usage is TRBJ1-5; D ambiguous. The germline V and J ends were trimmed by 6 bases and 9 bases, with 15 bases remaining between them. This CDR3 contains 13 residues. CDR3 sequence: CASRRGGLRPQHF. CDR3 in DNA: TGTGCCAGCAGGCGAGGAGGCCTCAGGCCCCAGCATTTT.